Shown below are 27 T cell receptor beta chains from a single sample sequenced in a study of molecular identifiers for immune sequencing clone quantification. TCRdb re-called the PCR reads through MiXCR, storing one row per CDR3 protein. The data hold about 86,000 distinct CDR3 sequences, with 20% to 30% observed a single time. Sequenced sample: naive CD8+ T cells from blood, with Jurkat cell RNA spiked in. Subset denoted: FACS-sorted CD8+CD4-CCR7+CD45RA+ naive T cells. These receptors were collected from a human donor in good health. Some libraries in this study had Jurkat cell RNA spiked in.

This clonotype was seen repeatedly, ten times or more. The rearrangement links TRBV19 to TRBJ1-1; 11 positions match TRBD1. The length of the CDR3 is 15 residues. Germline V lookup: CDR1 LNHDA, CDR2 SQIVND (reference sequence). Unmatched junction bases numbered 7, after V lost 9 bases and J lost 1 base. This chain's CDR3 is CASSSGTGGNTEAFF. The CDR3 DNA reads as TGTGCCAGCAGTTCCGGGACAGGGGGGAACACTGAAGCTTTCTTT.

With regard to this clonotype: It may be a read error: a sequence one base away is much more abundant. The chain joins TRBV5-1 to TRBJ1-1; D possibly corresponds to TRBD1 (5 bases). The length of the CDR3 is 16 residues. The V gene's germline CDR1 is SGHRS and CDR2 YFSETQ. The CDR3 loop is CASSLPKDSKGTAAFF. For the CDR3, the DNA is TGCGCCAGCAGCTTGCCCAAAGACTCCAAAGGGACTGCAGCTTTCTTT.

Of note for this clonotype: A read error is possible here, since a much larger clone lies one base away. The chain has TRBV13 and TRBJ1-2, with D possibly matching TRBD1 (6 bases). Germline CDR1 is PRHDT and CDR2 is FYEKMQ (reference sequence). V was pared by 5 bases and J by 3 bases, with 19 bases between. There are 16 residues in the CDR3. CDR3 region: CASSPMGAVVDYGYTF. The CDR3 DNA reads as TGTGCCAGCAGCCCAATGGGGGCAGTCGTTGACTATGGCTACACCTTC.

A word on this clonotype: A clone one base away is much larger, so this may be a read error. The rearrangement uses TRBV7-9 and TRBJ1-5; D remains unclear. Germline lookup yields CDR1 SEHNR and CDR2 FQNEAQ (reference sequence). The CDR3 sequence is 16 residues long. The CDR3 region has the DNA TGTGCCGGCAGCAATTCAGGTACCCTTAGCAATCAGCCCCAGCATTTT. It specifies CAGSNSGTLSNQPQHF.

This clonotype was detected many times. The V call is TRBV28, the J call TRBJ2-3; D possibly corresponds to TRBD2 (6 bases). Germline V lookup: CDR1 MDHEN, CDR2 SYDVKM. V dropped 6 bases and J dropped 1 base, with 11 bases sitting between them. This CDR3 has 14 amino acids. The DNA of the CDR3 is TGTGCCAGCAGCCCGGCGGGACGCACAGATACGCAGTATTTT. Its translation is CASSPAGRTDTQYF.

This clonotype has ten or more counts. The V gene is TRBV7-6, the J gene TRBJ2-7; 10 nucleotides align to TRBD2. The CDR3 has 15 residues. The V gene's germline CDR1 is SGHVS and CDR2 FNYEAQ. The V segment lost 5 bases and the J segment 6 bases; nucleotides outside the gene matches: 10. CDR3: CASSPASGRPAEQYF. CDR3 coding DNA: TGTGCCAGCAGCCCAGCTAGCGGGAGACCGGCCGAGCAGTACTTC.

This clonotype was counted a few times. This chain joins TRBV28 and TRBJ2-3; TRBD1 agrees at 7 bases. The CDR3 has 11 amino acids. Trimming cost V 7 bases and J 10 bases; bases outside gene matches: 5. CDR1 and CDR2 from the germline V gene are MDHEN and SYDVKM. The CDR3 DNA reads as TGTGCCAGCATCCGTCAGGGGGCGCAGTATTTT. It encodes CASIRQGAQYF. The variable domain in full, with the rest retrieved from reference TRBV28 and TRBJ2-3, is DVKVTQSSRYLVKRTGEKVFLECVQDMDHENMFWYRQDPGLGLRLIYFSYDVKMKEKGDIPEGYSVSREKKERFSLILESASTNQTSMYLCASIRQGAQYFGPGTRLTVL.

This clonotype was counted ten times or more. CDR3 DNA sequence: TGTGCCAGCACCAACCGGAACGGACAGGGGGCGTACGAGCAGTACTTC. Amino acids: CASTNRNGQGAYEQYF. The chain links TRBV6-5 to TRBJ2-7, with 11 bases lining up with TRBD1. V was clipped by 7 bases and J by 4 bases; unmatched bases: 12. CDR1 MNHEY and CDR2 SVGAGI come from the germline V gene. The CDR3 extends over 16 amino acids.

There are a few counts of this clonotype. The CDR3 DNA is TGTGCCAGCAGCCAAGATGCTAGCGGGAGAACAGATACGCAGTATTTT. It translates to CASSQDASGRTDTQYF. This sequence joins TRBV14 and TRBJ2-3; 10 nucleotides line up with TRBD2. Germline V gene data show CDR1 as SGHDN and CDR2 as FVKESK. V shed 0 bases and J 3 bases; nucleotides not matched to a gene: 3. CDR3 length: 16 residues.

There are many counts of this clonotype. The chain links TRBV5-4 to TRBJ2-7; D may be TRBD1 (5 bases). The V end lost 2 bases, the J end lost 6 bases, and 15 bases lay between the germline ends. The CDR3 extends over 14 amino acids. Per the germline V gene, CDR1 is SGHNT and CDR2 is YYREEE (reference sequence). The CDR3 loop reads CASSFIRGSGEQYF. Written as DNA, the CDR3 is TGTGCCAGCAGCTTTATAAGGGGATCTGGCGAGCAGTACTTC.

V and J are TRBV28 and TRBJ2-7, with D possibly being TRBD2 (6 bases). This CDR3 is 14 amino acids long. Trimming cost V 6 bases and J 3 bases, with 15 bases left between them. Germline V gene sequence: CDR1 MDHEN, CDR2 SYDVKM. The CDR3 region is CASRVLRTNYEQYF. DNA for the CDR3: TGTGCCAGCAGGGTACTAAGGACTAACTACGAGCAGTACTTC.

DNA of the CDR3: TGTGCCAGCAGCTTGAGGTACACCGGGGAGCTGTTTTTT. Translation: CASSLRYTGELFF. The rearrangement links TRBV5-6 to TRBJ2-2; no firm D call. Trimming cost V 1 base and J 3 bases, with 4 bases left between them. The CDR3 consists of 13 residues. The germline CDR1 and CDR2 sequences are SGHDT and YYEEEE.

Comments on this clonotype: A clone one base away is much larger, so this may be a read error. The V call is TRBV3-1, the J call TRBJ2-2, with 8 bases identical to TRBD2. CDR3 length: 18 amino acids. Germline CDR1 LGHDT, CDR2 YNNKEL (reference sequence). CDR3 region: CAGRPPPFSGANTGELFF. In DNA form, the CDR3 reads TGTGCCGGCAGACCCCCCCCCTTTAGCGGGGCGAACACCGGGGAGCTGTTTTTT.

This clonotype was recorded only once. Since a much larger clone is just one base distant, this may be a read error. The rearrangement links TRBV7-2 to TRBJ2-7, with 8 bases that match TRBD2. This CDR3 contains 15 residues. With V trimmed by 6 bases and J by 7 bases, 14 bases remained unmatched. Germline V gene data show CDR1 as SGHTA and CDR2 as FQGNSA. The CDR3 protein is CASSRLAWGPPEQYF. DNA of the CDR3: TGTGCCAGCAGTCGACTAGCGTGGGGGCCGCCTGAGCAGTACTTC.

This clonotype was seen at least ten times. V usage is TRBV29-1 and J usage is TRBJ1-1; no definite D call. V lost 3 bases and J 1 base, leaving 6 bases between the germline ends. The CDR3 has 12 amino acids. From germline, CDR1 is SQVTM and CDR2 ANQGSEA. In DNA form, the CDR3 reads TGCAGCGTTGAGCCCCCGAACACTGAAGCTTTCTTT. Amino acid sequence: CSVEPPNTEAFF.

The V call is TRBV15, the J call TRBJ2-7; 8 nucleotides match TRBD1. The CDR3 totals 15 residues. Losses at the gene ends were 3 bases for V and 3 bases for J; bases not matched to a gene: 7. Germline V gives CDR1 LNHNV, CDR2 YYDKDF (reference sequence). CDR3 amino acids: CATSRDRVVGYEQYF. CDR3 bases: TGTGCCACCAGCAGGGACAGGGTAGTGGGCTACGAGCAGTACTTC.

This clonotype was recorded many times. V usage is TRBV7-9 and J usage is TRBJ1-5; no reliable D call. V lost 4 bases and J 0 bases, leaving 16 bases between the germline ends. Per germline, CDR1 SEHNR and CDR2 FQNEAQ (reference sequence). The CDR3 has 17 residues. This CDR3 is CASSSALPEYSNQPQHF. The DNA for the CDR3 is TGTGCCAGCAGCTCCGCGCTGCCAGAATATAGCAATCAGCCCCAGCATTTT.

This clonotype was seen a handful of times. The chain is built from TRBV6-1 and TRBJ1-1, with D possibly being TRBD1 (6 bases). Germline values: CDR1 MNHNS, CDR2 SASEGT. The CDR3 spans 16 residues. Between the trimmed V and J ends, which lost 6 bases and 4 bases, there was a span of 21 bases. CDR3 nucleotide sequence: TGTGCCAGCAGATATCCTCGCAGGGGCATGGGCACTGAAGCTTTCTTT. This sequence encodes CASRYPRRGMGTEAFF.

Details on this clonotype: Being one base from a much bigger clone, this may be a read error. V usage is TRBV7-2 and J usage is TRBJ1-3; D perhaps matches TRBD1 (6 bases). The germline gives CDR1 SGHTA, CDR2 FQGNSA. This CDR3 has 17 residues. The CDR3 sequence: CASSLAWTAVSGDTIYF. CDR3 DNA: TGTGCCAGCAGCTTAGCTTGGACAGCAGTATCTGGAGACACCATATATTTT. Complete variable domain (other parts from reference TRBV7-2 and TRBJ1-3): GAGVSQSPSNKVTEKGKDVELRCDPISGHTALYWYRQSLGQGLEFLIYFQGNSAPDKSGLPSDRFSAERTGGSVSTLTIQRTQQEDSAVYLCASSLAWTAVSGDTIYFGEGSWLTVV.

The CDR3 protein is CASSIERDRGRNTGELFF. DNA for the CDR3: TGTGCCAGTAGTATAGAAAGGGACAGGGGGCGAAATACCGGGGAGCTGTTTTTT. The genes are TRBV19 and TRBJ2-2; 12 nucleotides align to TRBD1. Germline CDR1 is LNHDA and CDR2 is SQIVND (reference sequence). The V and J ends lost 0 bases and 5 bases, in that order; junction bases with no gene match: 7. The CDR3 has 18 residues.

The table lists this clonotype with many counts. This chain uses TRBV4-3 with TRBJ2-7; D uncertain. Trimming stripped 0 bases from V and 4 bases from J, with 7 bases between. CDR1 and CDR2 from the germline V gene are LGHNA and YSLEER. CDR3 length: 13 amino acids. DNA of the CDR3: TGCGCCAGCAGCCAAGATGCGTTTTACGAGCAGTACTTC. This translates into CASSQDAFYEQYF.

This clonotype was observed a handful of times. This chain connects TRBV10-2 to TRBJ1-3; D is perhaps TRBD1 (6 bases). Germline assignment: CDR1 WSHSY and CDR2 SAAADI. V was shortened by 4 bases and J by 1 base, with 8 bases between the two germline ends. CDR3 length: 14 residues. The CDR3 sequence is CASSGDISGNTIYF. The CDR3, as DNA: TGCGCCAGCAGTGGGGACATATCTGGAAACACCATATATTTT.

This chain links TRBV6-6 with TRBJ2-3; no clear D gene. Germline CDR1 and CDR2: MNHNY and SVGAGI (reference sequence). The germline V and J ends were trimmed by 11 bases and 4 bases, with 22 bases remaining between them. The length of the CDR3 is 15 residues. The CDR3 DNA reads TGTGCCCCCTTCTATAATGAGAGGATCCCAGATACGCAGTATTTT. Its translation: CAPFYNERIPDTQYF.

The gene calls are TRBV4-1 and TRBJ2-5; 13 nucleotides agree with TRBD2. Germline CDR1 reads MGHRA; CDR2 reads YSYEKL. J lost 3 bases, V lost 3 bases, and 4 bases had no gene match. This CDR3 spans 16 amino acids. CDR3 DNA: TGCGCCAGCAGCCATCCCGGACTAGCGGGGGAAGAGACCCAGTACTTC. The encoded protein is CASSHPGLAGEETQYF.

In DNA form, the CDR3 reads TGTGCCAGCAGCCAGGAAGGACGGGAGAACACTGAAGCTTTCTTT. It specifies CASSQEGRENTEAFF. This chain uses TRBV3-2 with TRBJ1-1; TRBD1 is the table's D call and was not checked against the DNA. TRBV3-2 is noted as a pseudogene. The CDR3 totals 15 residues.

A note on this clonotype: One end of the junction varies from germline; a read error may be responsible. CDR3 residues: CAGSYGAPVGTEAFF. For the CDR3, the DNA is TGTGCCGGCAGTTACGGGGCCCCGGTGGGAACTGAAGCTTTCTTT. J is TRBJ1-1 and V is TRBV6-2 or TRBV6-3, with a tentative D call TRBD1 (5 bases). The CDR3 is made up of 15 amino acids. Germline V gene data show CDR1 as MNHEY and CDR2 as SVGEGT.

The chain uses TRBV6-2 or TRBV6-3 and TRBJ1-1, with D maybe TRBD1 (6 bases). Germline lookup yields CDR1 MNHEY and CDR2 SVGEGT. Trimming shortened V by 6 bases and J by 8 bases, and 13 bases separated the two germline ends. The CDR3 extends over 12 amino acids. CDR3 in amino acids: CASSLDRSEAFF. DNA for the CDR3: TGTGCCAGCAGCCTCGACAGGTCCGAAGCTTTCTTT.